The 6 T cell receptor beta chains reported below all come from one sample, sequenced in a study of blood T cell repertoires in COVID-19. Clones were sequenced by immunoSEQ multiplex PCR, and TCRdb holds only the in-frame ones, with some missing. The sample records roughly 29,000 clones, 80% to 90% being singletons. Sequenced: peripheral blood. The receptor source for this set is a woman aged 80 or over with COVID-19, enrolled during active disease.

This rearrangement joins TRBV7-8 to TRBJ1-2; possibly TRBD1 for D (5 bases). Per germline, CDR1 SGHVS and CDR2 FQNEAQ. The CDR3 contains 13 residues. V was clipped by 5 bases and J by 2 bases, with 9 bases between them. CDR3 in amino acids: CASSLRVNYGYTF. CDR3 DNA sequence: TGTGCCAGCAGCCTCAGGGTGAACTATGGCTACACCTTC.

The chain is built from TRBV9 and TRBJ2-1, with 7 bases matching TRBD2. V lost 4 bases, J lost 7 bases, and 17 bases stayed unmatched. The length of the CDR3 is 17 residues. Germline lookup yields CDR1 SGDLS and CDR2 YYNGEE. The CDR3 sequence is CASSPPSGGRRGNEQFF. CDR3 bases: TGTGCCAGCAGCCCTCCCTCGGGGGGTCGAAGAGGAAATGAGCAGTTCTTC.

The chain links TRBV18 to TRBJ1-1; D possibly corresponds to TRBD1 (6 bases). Trimming stripped 8 bases from V and 4 bases from J, with 14 bases between. The germline V gene has CDR1 KGHSH and CDR2 LQKENI. The CDR3 is 13 residues long. CDR3 DNA: TGTGCCAGCGGTAACAGGGTAACCACTGAAGCTTTCTTT. Its protein product is CASGNRVTTEAFF.

V and J are TRBV12-3 or TRBV12-4 and TRBJ1-2, with D unresolved. The V end lost 6 bases, the J end lost 5 bases, and 13 bases lay between the germline ends. The length of the CDR3 is 13 residues. CDR3 sequence: CASSPPSGYGYTF. The CDR3 nucleotides read TGTGCCAGCAGCCCGCCATCGGGGTATGGCTACACCTTC.

The CDR3 loop is CASSEARDSSGGRKETQYF. CDR3 sequence (DNA): TGTGCCAGCAGTGAAGCTCGGGACTCAAGCGGCGGGCGAAAAGAGACCCAGTACTTC. The chain uses TRBV2 and TRBJ2-5; weak D call: TRBD2 (6 bases). V was clipped by 0 bases and J by 3 bases, with 23 bases between them. The CDR3 runs to 19 residues. Germline CDR1 SNHLY, CDR2 FYNNEI.

In its sample, this clone was seen a few times. The chain combines TRBV30 with TRBJ1-5, with TRBD1 identical over 11 bases. The CDR3 is 12 amino acids. With V trimmed by 5 bases and J by 6 bases, 0 bases remained unmatched. Germline CDR1 is GTSNPN and CDR2 is SVGIG (reference sequence). This CDR3 reads CAWGTGGQPQHF. In DNA, the CDR3 is TGTGCCTGGGGGACAGGGGGTCAGCCCCAGCATTTT.